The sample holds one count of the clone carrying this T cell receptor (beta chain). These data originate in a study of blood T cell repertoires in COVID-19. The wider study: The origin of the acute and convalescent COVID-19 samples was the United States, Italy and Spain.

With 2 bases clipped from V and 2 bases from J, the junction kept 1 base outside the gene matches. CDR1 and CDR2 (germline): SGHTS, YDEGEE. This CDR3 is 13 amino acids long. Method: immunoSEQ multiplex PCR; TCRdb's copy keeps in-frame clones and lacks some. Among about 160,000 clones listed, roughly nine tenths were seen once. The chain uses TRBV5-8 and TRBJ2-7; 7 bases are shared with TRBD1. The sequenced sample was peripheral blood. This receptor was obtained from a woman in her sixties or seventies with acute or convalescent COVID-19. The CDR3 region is CASSLQGTYEQYF. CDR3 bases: TGTGCCAGCAGCTTACAGGGGACCTACGAGCAGTACTTC.